This note documents a single TCR beta chain sequence. This sample was taken from a study of identical twins. Deletions cut 1 base from V and 11 bases from J, with 19 bases between. Germline V gives CDR1 SGHTA, CDR2 FQGNSA. This CDR3 contains 15 residues. A universal primer site was created by template switching, with the cDNA bearing unique molecular identifiers. TCRdb reprocessed the 5' RACE reads via MiXCR and lists one record per CDR3 protein. The data contain roughly 720,000 distinct CDR3 sequences, roughly 20% of them singletons. Only healthy Caucasians were included as donors. The sample was also reused in another study, on T cells expressing NK-cell markers. That source notes: Restriction of sorting to alpha-beta TCR T cells was accomplished in several experiments using an anti-gamma-delta TCR antibody. Each of a handful of donors carried dominant NKG2C+ clonotypes accounting for about 1.0-7.5% of CD8+ T cells.

The specimen sequenced was PBMCs. This chain connects TRBV7-2 to TRBJ2-3, with D perhaps TRBD2 (5 bases). This TCR was recovered from a woman in her late teens or twenties in good health. CDR3 sequence (DNA): TGTGCCAGCAGCTTAGGCCCCCACGATTCTGAGGGGCAGTATTTT. This translates into CASSLGPHDSEGQYF.